The 17 T cell receptor beta chains reported below all come from one sample, sequenced in a study of shared clonotypes between healthy human individuals. Sequencing used immunoSEQ multiplex PCR; TCRdb keeps in-frame clones, though not all of them. The sample contains 780,000 or so clones, 72% of which appear only once. Source material: memory CD4+ T cells sorted from blood. The sample's subset: CD45RA-negative fraction. These receptors originate from a woman aged 25 to 39 in good health.

The gene calls are TRBV15 and TRBJ2-5, with 8 bases identical to TRBD1. V was clipped by 5 bases and J by 4 bases; unmatched bases: 6. The CDR3 is 14 amino acids. Looked up from germline, CDR1 is LNHNV and CDR2 is YYDKDF (reference sequence). CDR3 sequence (DNA): TGTGCCACCAGCGGAACAGGGGGTCGAGAGACCCAGTACTTC. It specifies CATSGTGGRETQYF.

J is TRBJ2-1 and V is TRBV5-1, with 7 nucleotides matching TRBD1. Germline assignment: CDR1 SGHRS and CDR2 YFSETQ. Trimming cost V 9 bases and J 3 bases; bases outside gene matches: 9. There are 14 residues in the CDR3. CDR3 sequence reads: CATRAGTVYNEQFF. The CDR3 region has the DNA TGCGCCACCCGTGCCGGGACAGTCTACAATGAGCAGTTCTTC.

This clone was observed a handful of times. The chain links TRBV18 to TRBJ2-5; weak D call: TRBD1 (6 bases). The CDR3 length is 15 residues. V lost 3 bases and J lost 3, with 14 bases in between. CDR1 and CDR2 (germline): KGHSH, LQKENI. The CDR3 is CASSPRQVGEETQYF. As DNA, the CDR3 is TGTGCCAGCTCACCCCGACAGGTCGGCGAAGAGACCCAGTACTTC.

This clone was detected many times. The chain uses TRBV28 and TRBJ2-1; maybe TRBD2 (5 bases). This CDR3 is built from 11 residues. V was pared by 5 bases and J by 12 bases, with 11 bases between. The germline V gene encodes CDR1 MDHEN and CDR2 SYDVKM. CDR3 sequence: CASSEGRRQFF. The CDR3 nucleotides read TGTGCCAGCAGTGAGGGAAGACGGCAGTTCTTC.

The V call is TRBV28, the J call TRBJ1-4; D unclear. This CDR3 spans 11 amino acids. Germline V gene lookup returns CDR1 MDHEN and CDR2 SYDVKM. Deletions cut 3 bases from V and 14 bases from J, with 10 bases between. The CDR3 bases are TGTGCCAGCAGTTTTGCGGGTAATCTGTTTTTT. This sequence encodes CASSFAGNLFF.

The chain recombines TRBV7-2 with TRBJ2-1; D unclear. Trimming shortened V by 5 bases and J by 5 bases, and 10 bases separated the two germline ends. The CDR3 totals 13 residues. Germline V gene data show CDR1 as SGHTA and CDR2 as FQGNSA. Written as DNA, the CDR3 is TGTGCCAGCAGCCCCTACTATAACAATGAGCAGTTCTTC. This encodes CASSPYYNNEQFF.

For this clone: This clone may be a read error of a much larger clone one base away. V usage is TRBV7-9 and J usage is TRBJ2-7, with 7 bases lining up with TRBD1. J gave up 2 bases and V 4 bases, and 2 bases lay outside the gene matches. Germline V gene data show CDR1 as SEHNR and CDR2 as FQNEAQ (reference sequence). CDR3 length: 13 residues. The CDR3 reads CASSWGQPYEQYF. Here the CDR3 DNA reads TGTGCCAGCAGCTGGGGACAGCCCTACGAGCAGTACTTC. Full variable domain (rest looked up from reference TRBV7-9 and TRBJ2-7): DTGVSQNPRHKITKRGQNVTFRCDPISEHNRLYWYRQTLGQGPEFLTYFQNEAQLEKSRLLSDRFSAERPKGSFSTLEIQRTEQGDSAMYLCASSWGQPYEQYFGPGTRLTVT.

V and J are TRBV15 and TRBJ1-2; no clear D. Germline-derived CDR1 and CDR2 are LNHNV and YYDKDF (reference sequence). The CDR3 extends over 13 amino acids. V lost 0 bases and J 7 bases, leaving 9 bases between the germline ends. CDR3 coding DNA: TGTGCCACCAGCAGAGATCGGGAGGCTGGCTACACCTTC. This gives the protein CATSRDREAGYTF.

Comments on this clone: This same CDR3 is encoded by further DNA sequences in the sample. The CDR3 protein is CSATENYGYTF. The CDR3 DNA is TGCAGTGCTACCGAGAACTATGGCTACACCTTC. The chain combines TRBV20-1 with TRBJ1-2; D remains ambiguous. CDR1 is DFQATT and CDR2 is SNEGSKA in the germline V gene (reference sequence). The CDR3 extends over 11 amino acids. Trimming removed 4 bases at V and 2 bases at J, with 5 bases between.

This rearrangement joins TRBV7-2 to TRBJ2-1; 10 positions match TRBD2. V was pared by 5 bases and J by 4 bases, with 5 bases of the junction left unmatched. Germline V gives CDR1 SGHTA, CDR2 FQGNSA. The CDR3 loop spans 15 amino acids. DNA of the CDR3: TGTGCCAGCAGCCTCGGGACTAGCGCTTACAATGAGCAGTTCTTC. It encodes CASSLGTSAYNEQFF.

V usage is TRBV10-3 and J usage is TRBJ1-3; tentatively, D is TRBD1 (6 bases). Germline loops: CDR1 ENHRY, CDR2 SYGVKD. The CDR3 has 15 residues. The ends were cut back, 6 bases at V and 0 bases at J, with 12 bases in the middle. CDR3 DNA sequence: TGTGCCATCAGGTCAGGGGCCCACTCTGGAAACACCATATATTTT. It is translated as CAIRSGAHSGNTIYF.

There are a few counts of this clone. J is TRBJ2-1 and V is TRBV4-1; 8 bases agree with TRBD1. The length of the CDR3 is 15 residues. Germline V lookup: CDR1 MGHRA, CDR2 YSYEKL. The V and J ends lost 4 bases and 8 bases, in that order; junction bases with no gene match: 10. CDR3 nucleotide sequence: TGCGCCAGCAGCCCTAGACAGGGGACCCCTTATGAGCAGTTCTTC. It codes for CASSPRQGTPYEQFF.

This clone was seen many times. The chain employs TRBV28 and TRBJ2-5; D possibly uses TRBD1 or TRBD2 (5 bases each). The germline gives CDR1 MDHEN, CDR2 SYDVKM. The CDR3 sequence is 15 residues long. Trimming left V 5 bases short and J 5 bases short, with 18 bases between. Here the CDR3 reads CASSRPGAGGETQYF. The CDR3 DNA reads as TGTGCCAGCAGTCGCCCCGGGGCAGGCGGGGAGACCCAGTACTTC.

Note on this clone: This likely stems from a read error, as it lies one base from a far larger clone. The same CDR3 can be traced to other DNA sequences in this sample. The chain combines TRBV28 with TRBJ2-3; D remains unclear. The V gene's germline CDR1 is MDHEN and CDR2 SYDVKM. The CDR3 loop spans 11 amino acids. V was cut by 3 bases and J by 4 bases, with 2 bases left in between. As DNA, the CDR3 is TGTGCCAGCAGTTTGCCAGATACGCAGTATTTT. It yields the protein CASSLPDTQYF.

The chain is built from TRBV5-1 and TRBJ2-1, with TRBD1 identical over 8 bases. V shed 4 bases and J 9 bases; nucleotides not matched to a gene: 9. Germline values: CDR1 SGHRS, CDR2 YFSETQ. The CDR3 has 14 amino acids. The CDR3 DNA is TGCGCCAGCAGCCCGGGACAGGACGTCGGTGAGCAGTTCTTC. This gives the protein CASSPGQDVGEQFF.

Turning to this clone: This sequence may be a read error, since a much larger clone differs from it by one base. This rearrangement joins TRBV10-1 to TRBJ2-7; possible D gene TRBD2, 7 bases. The CDR3 loop spans 13 amino acids. The V gene lost 0 bases and the J gene lost 6 bases, with 9 bases spanning the gap. Germline V gene lookup returns CDR1 WNHNN and CDR2 SYGVQD (reference sequence). The CDR3 loop is CASSESGGREQYF. In DNA, the CDR3 is TGCGCCAGCAGTGAGTCGGGGGGGCGCGAGCAGTACTTC.

This clone was recorded once. The genes are TRBV4-2 and TRBJ2-5; D is undetermined. The J call may be in error: the DNA end matches TRBJ2-7 better. The germline V gene encodes CDR1 LGHNA and CDR2 YNFKEQ. The CDR3 totals 14 residues. The CDR3 DNA is TGTGCCAGCAGCCAAGGCGGTTCGTCCTACGAGCAGTACTTC. Translating gives CASSQGGSSYEQYF.